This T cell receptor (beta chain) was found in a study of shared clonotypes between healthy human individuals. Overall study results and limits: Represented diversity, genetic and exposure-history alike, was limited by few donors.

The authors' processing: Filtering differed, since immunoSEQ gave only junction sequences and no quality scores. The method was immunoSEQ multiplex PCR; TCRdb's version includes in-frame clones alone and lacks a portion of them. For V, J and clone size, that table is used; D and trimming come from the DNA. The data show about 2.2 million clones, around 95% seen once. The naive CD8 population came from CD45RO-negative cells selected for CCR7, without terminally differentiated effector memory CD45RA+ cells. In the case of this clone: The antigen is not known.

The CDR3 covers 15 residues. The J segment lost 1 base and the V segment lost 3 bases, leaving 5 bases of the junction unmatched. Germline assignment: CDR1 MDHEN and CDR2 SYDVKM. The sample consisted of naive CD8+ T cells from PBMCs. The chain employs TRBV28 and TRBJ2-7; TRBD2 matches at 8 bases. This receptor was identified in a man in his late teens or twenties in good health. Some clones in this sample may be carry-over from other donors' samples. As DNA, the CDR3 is TGTGCCAGCAGTTTCCGGGGGGGCCTTTCCTACGAGCAGTACTTC. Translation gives CASSFRGGLSYEQYF.